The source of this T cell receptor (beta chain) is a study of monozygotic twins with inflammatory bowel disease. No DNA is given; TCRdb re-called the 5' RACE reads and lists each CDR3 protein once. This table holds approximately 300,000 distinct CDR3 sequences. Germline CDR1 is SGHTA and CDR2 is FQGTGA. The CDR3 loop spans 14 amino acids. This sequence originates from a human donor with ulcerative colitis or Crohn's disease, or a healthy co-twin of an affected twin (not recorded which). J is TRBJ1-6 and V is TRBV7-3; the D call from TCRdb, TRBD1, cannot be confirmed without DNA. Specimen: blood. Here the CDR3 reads CASSLGGLNSPLHF.